Below, 22 T cell receptor beta chains from the same sample are listed, as sequenced in a study of vaccination and CD4 T cells after COVID-19. Treatment of the sample: approximately nine-day PBMC culture with coronavirus spike peptide pools or control peptides (ViraFEST assay). With the Oncomine TCR Beta short-read assay, DNA from cultured CD4+ T cells was sequenced. TCRdb called the PCR reads again in MiXCR, with one record for every CDR3 protein. Of around 10,000 distinct CDR3 sequences listed, approximately 73% are singletons. Their antigen targets remain unknown. The sample comprised CD4+ T cells from blood, cultured in vitro. Receptors were obtained from a human donor who had recovered from COVID-19.

The rearrangement uses TRBV25-1 and TRBJ2-1; 7 positions match TRBD2. The CDR3 covers 15 residues. Germline CDR1 reads MGHDK; CDR2 reads SYGVNS. V lost 4 bases to trimming and J lost 5 bases; unmatched junction nucleotides: 8. This chain's CDR3 is CASSGLTSRHNEQFF. For the CDR3, the DNA is TGTGCCAGCAGTGGCCTGACTAGCAGGCACAATGAGCAGTTCTTC.

V is TRBV6-4 and J is TRBJ2-7; D is unresolved. The CDR3 totals 11 residues. Looked up from germline, CDR1 is MRHNA and CDR2 is SNTAGT. Trimming took 6 bases from V and 4 from J, leaving 7 bases between them. CDR3 sequence: CASSYIYEQYF. The CDR3 DNA reads TGTGCCAGCAGCTATATTTACGAGCAGTACTTC.

In its sample, this clonotype was seen once. The V call is TRBV19, the J call TRBJ1-2, with 7 bases aligning to TRBD1. The CDR3 has 15 residues. Germline CDR1 is LNHDA and CDR2 is SQIVND (reference sequence). J gave up 2 bases and V 3 bases, and 6 bases lay outside the gene matches. This CDR3 reads CASSIRQGGNYGYTF. The CDR3, as DNA: TGTGCCAGTAGTATTCGGCAGGGGGGAAACTATGGCTACACCTTC.

This clonotype was counted a few times. The chain employs TRBV20-1 and TRBJ1-5; 7 nucleotides align to TRBD1. Unmatched junction bases numbered 7, after V lost 2 bases and J lost 6 bases. Germline lookup yields CDR1 DFQATT and CDR2 SNEGSKA (reference sequence). The CDR3 has 14 amino acids. CDR3: CSARRQGGGQPQHF. The CDR3 coding sequence is TGCAGTGCTAGACGACAGGGAGGTGGTCAGCCCCAGCATTTT.

The V call is TRBV30, the J call TRBJ2-1; D is perhaps TRBD2 (6 bases). The CDR3 totals 12 residues. V shed 3 bases and J shed 9 bases, with 12 bases lying between them. Per the germline V gene, CDR1 is GTSNPN and CDR2 is SVGIG (reference sequence). The CDR3 bases are TGTGCCTGGAGGACTAGAGCGGTTGAGCAGTTCTTC. It translates to CAWRTRAVEQFF.

The chain employs TRBV6-1 and TRBJ1-2; perhaps TRBD1 as D (5 bases). Germline V CDR1 and CDR2: MNHNS, SASEGT. V was shortened by 7 bases and J by 7 bases, with 10 bases between the two germline ends. The CDR3 runs to 11 residues. CDR3 nucleotide sequence: TGTGCCAGCACCGGGGCGCGTGGCTACACCTTC. This sequence encodes CASTGARGYTF.

This clonotype was found a few times. The rearrangement uses TRBV6-2 or TRBV6-3 and TRBJ2-5; D not resolved. CDR3 length: 13 amino acids. Germline values: CDR1 MNHEY, CDR2 SVGEGT. V was pared by 2 bases and J by 9 bases, with 13 bases between. In DNA, the CDR3 is TGTGCCAGCAGTTACGTGGAAGAGACGGCCCAGTACTTC. Its protein product is CASSYVEETAQYF.

The chain joins TRBV28 to TRBJ2-7; D is undetermined. With 10 bases removed from V and 5 bases from J, the gap between germline ends came to 18 bases. Germline lookup yields CDR1 MDHEN and CDR2 SYDVKM. This CDR3 region has 13 residues. The DNA of the CDR3 is TGTGCCACCCTTGTTTCGGGCCGGAACGAGCAGTACTTC. Translated, it gives CATLVSGRNEQYF. Full variable domain (rest looked up from reference TRBV28 and TRBJ2-7): DVKVTQSSRYLVKRTGEKVFLECVQDMDHENMFWYRQDPGLGLRLIYFSYDVKMKEKGDIPEGYSVSREKKERFSLILESASTNQTSMYLCATLVSGRNEQYFGPGTRLTVT.

This chain uses TRBV28 with TRBJ1-1; the D gene is possibly TRBD1 (5 bases). Germline CDR1 and CDR2: MDHEN and SYDVKM. Trimming took off 5 bases at V and 1 base at J, with 14 bases between the two ends. The CDR3 totals 15 residues. CDR3 in DNA: TGTGCCAGCAGTCTAGTAGGGACCGGGAACACTGAAGCTTTCTTT. It codes for CASSLVGTGNTEAFF. The full variable domain, rest sourced from reference TRBV28 and TRBJ1-1, is DVKVTQSSRYLVKRTGEKVFLECVQDMDHENMFWYRQDPGLGLRLIYFSYDVKMKEKGDIPEGYSVSREKKERFSLILESASTNQTSMYLCASSLVGTGNTEAFFGQGTRLTVV.

This chain uses TRBV27 with TRBJ1-2, with no clear D. CDR3 length: 15 residues. Germline V CDR1 and CDR2: MNHEY, SMNVEV (reference sequence). The germline V and J ends were trimmed by 4 bases and 2 bases, with 14 bases remaining between them. CDR3 sequence (DNA): TGTGCCAGCAGTTCACGGTGGACCGCGAACTATGGCTACACCTTC. This translates into CASSSRWTANYGYTF.

The chain couples TRBV7-3 to TRBJ2-1, with a possible D match to TRBD2 (6 bases). The CDR3 extends over 15 amino acids. The germline V and J ends were trimmed by 1 base and 1 base, with 8 bases remaining between them. Germline V gives CDR1 SGHTA, CDR2 FQGTGA. The CDR3 coding sequence is TGTGCCAGCAGCTTAAGCGGGGTATCCTACAATGAGCAGTTCTTC. It encodes CASSLSGVSYNEQFF.

This clonotype was counted only a few times. The chain is built from TRBV6-2 or TRBV6-3 and TRBJ1-2; D may be TRBD1 (5 bases). Trimming took off 5 bases at V and 3 bases at J, with 10 bases between the two ends. Germline V gene lookup returns CDR1 MNHEY and CDR2 SVGEGT. This CDR3 comprises 13 residues. The CDR3 bases are TGTGCCAGCAGTCCTACAGGAGACTATGGCTACACCTTC. Its protein is CASSPTGDYGYTF.

The V call is TRBV7-9, the J call TRBJ1-1, with D uncertain. CDR3 length: 12 amino acids. V lost 5 bases and J 5 bases, leaving 9 bases between the germline ends. CDR1 is SEHNR and CDR2 is FQNEAQ in the germline V gene (reference sequence). The CDR3 DNA sequence: TGTGCCAGCAGCAGAGGTGGTACTGAAGCTTTCTTT. Its protein product is CASSRGGTEAFF.

The gene calls are TRBV5-3 and TRBJ2-7; possible D gene TRBD2, 5 bases. TRBV5-3 has ORF status, its function being uncertain. The CDR3 consists of 15 residues. The V gene lost 8 bases and the J gene lost 0 bases, with 18 bases spanning the gap. CDR3 region: CASRPPGLTSYEQYF. As DNA, the CDR3 is TGTGCCAGCAGACCCCCCGGACTGACCTCCTACGAGCAGTACTTC.

This clonotype is judged large. This chain joins TRBV20-1 and TRBJ1-5, with a possible D match to TRBD1 (5 bases). Deletions cut 1 base from V and 2 bases from J, with 12 bases between. The CDR3 totals 15 residues. Germline lookup yields CDR1 DFQATT and CDR2 SNEGSKA (reference sequence). CDR3 region: CSARVPGRRNQPQHF. CDR3 nucleotides: TGCAGTGCTAGAGTGCCGGGGCGGCGCAATCAGCCCCAGCATTTT.

The chain links TRBV19 to TRBJ1-5; D call uncertain. CDR3 length equals 15 residues. The V end lost 7 bases, the J end lost 2 bases, and 15 bases lay between the germline ends. The germline gives CDR1 LNHDA, CDR2 SQIVND (reference sequence). The CDR3 sequence: CASIGPHPGNQPQHF. The DNA of the CDR3 is TGTGCCAGTATCGGTCCCCACCCGGGCAATCAGCCCCAGCATTTT.

A note on this clonotype: In this CDR3 the conserved last residue, phenylalanine or tryptophan, is missing, so a read error is likely. This sequence joins TRBV7-2 and TRBJ1-1, with D possibly being TRBD1 (6 bases). This CDR3 is built from 17 residues. The V end was cut by 1 base, the J end by 1 base, with 16 bases between. Germline CDR1 reads SGHTA; CDR2 reads FQGNSA. The CDR3 DNA reads TGTGCCAGCAGCTTAGTTCGGGGGCTCGGTGGGAACACTGAAGCTTTCTTA. Encoded protein: CASSLVRGLGGNTEAFL.

This clonotype was observed a handful of times. This chain links TRBV6-2 or TRBV6-3 with TRBJ2-1; unclear D gene. Trimming removed 5 bases at V and 1 base at J, with 9 bases between. The CDR3 has 14 residues. Germline loops: CDR1 MNHEY, CDR2 SVGEGT. CDR3 loop: CASSTRRSYNEQFF. The CDR3 DNA follows: TGTGCCAGCAGTACTCGGCGGTCCTACAATGAGCAGTTCTTC.

This chain connects TRBV20-1 to TRBJ2-2; tentatively, D is TRBD2 (5 bases). Germline lookup yields CDR1 DFQATT and CDR2 SNEGSKA (reference sequence). The CDR3 loop spans 15 amino acids. Trimming cost V 6 bases and J 3 bases, with 17 bases left between them. The CDR3 here is CSALTGGRDTGELFF. The CDR3 DNA follows: TGCAGTGCCCTGACGGGCGGGCGAGACACCGGGGAGCTGTTTTTT.

Only one count was recorded for this clonotype. This rearrangement joins TRBV7-2 to TRBJ1-2; D is unclear. The germline V gene encodes CDR1 SGHTA and CDR2 FQGNSA. V was cut by 3 bases and J by 2 bases, with 13 bases left in between. The CDR3 has 15 residues. The CDR3 DNA reads as TGTGCCAGCAGCTTTTCAAACGCCTTAAACTATGGCTACACCTTC. As protein: CASSFSNALNYGYTF.

V gene TRBV18 combines with J gene TRBJ2-7, with D hard to call. Per the germline V gene, CDR1 is KGHSH and CDR2 is LQKENI. V lost 2 bases to trimming and J lost 5 bases, with 13 bases between them. The CDR3 sequence is 14 residues long. CDR3 coding DNA: TGTGCCAGCTCACCAAGGCGCGAGATCCACGAGCAGTACTTC. This sequence encodes CASSPRREIHEQYF.

This clonotype was picked up one time. The V gene is TRBV7-2, the J gene TRBJ1-2; maybe TRBD1 (6 bases). Deletions cut 1 base from V and 7 bases from J, with 10 bases between. Per the germline V gene, CDR1 is SGHTA and CDR2 is FQGNSA. This CDR3 has 13 residues. CDR3 sequence: CASSLEQGGGYTF. CDR3 bases: TGTGCCAGCAGCTTAGAACAGGGCGGTGGCTACACCTTC.